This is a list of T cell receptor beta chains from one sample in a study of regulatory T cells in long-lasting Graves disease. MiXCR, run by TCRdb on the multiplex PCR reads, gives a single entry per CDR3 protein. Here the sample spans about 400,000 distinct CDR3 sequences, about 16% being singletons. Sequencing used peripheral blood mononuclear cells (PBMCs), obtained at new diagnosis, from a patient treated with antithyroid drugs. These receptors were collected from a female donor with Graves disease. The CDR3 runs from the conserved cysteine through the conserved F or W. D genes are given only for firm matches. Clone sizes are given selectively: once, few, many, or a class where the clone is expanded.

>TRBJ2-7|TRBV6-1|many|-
CASSEGPTAYEQYF
TGTGCCAGCAGTGAAGGGCCGACGGCCTACGAGCAGTACTTC
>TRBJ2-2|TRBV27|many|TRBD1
CASSLKGQGFGELFF
TGTGCCAGCAGTCTGAAGGGACAGGGATTCGGGGAGCTGTTTTTT
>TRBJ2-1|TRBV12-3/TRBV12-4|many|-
CASSLSMWFNEQFF
TGTGCCAGCAGTTTAAGTATGTGGTTCAATGAGCAGTTCTTC
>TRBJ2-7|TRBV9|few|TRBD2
CASSESKAGGSLRGQYF
TGTGCCAGCAGCGAGAGTAAAGCGGGAGGGAGTCTACGAGGGCAGTACTTC
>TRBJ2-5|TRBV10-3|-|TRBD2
CAISVRGLAGGEETQYF
TGTGCCATCAGTGTCAGGGGACTAGCGGGAGGTGAGGAGACCCAGTACTTC
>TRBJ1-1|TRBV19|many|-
CASSIGGLLNTEAFF
TGTGCCAGTAGTATAGGCGGCCTGTTGAACACTGAAGCTTTCTTT
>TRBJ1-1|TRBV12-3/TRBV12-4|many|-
CASSFKLGPRMNTEAFF
TGTGCCAGCAGTTTTAAGTTGGGACCAAGAATGAACACTGAAGCTTTCTTT
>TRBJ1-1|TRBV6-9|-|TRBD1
CASSYSGGTGGFVGTEAFF
TGTGCCAGCAGTTACTCCGGAGGGACAGGGGGCTTCGTCGGCACTGAAGCTTTCTTT
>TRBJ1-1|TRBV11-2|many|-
CASSLEPHGEAFF
TGTGCCAGCAGCTTAGAACCCCACGGCGAAGCTTTCTTT
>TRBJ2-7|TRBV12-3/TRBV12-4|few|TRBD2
CASRPAGGLYEQYF
TGTGCCAGCCGACCAGCGGGAGGGCTATACGAGCAGTACTTC
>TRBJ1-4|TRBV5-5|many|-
CASSLGGDYEKLFF
TGTGCCAGCAGCTTAGGGGGTGATTATGAAAAACTGTTTTTT
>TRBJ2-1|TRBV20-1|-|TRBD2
CSANPGGPSTVDEQFF
TGCAGTGCTAATCCGGGGGGGCCAAGTACCGTAGATGAGCAGTTCTTC
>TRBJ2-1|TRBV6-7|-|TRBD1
CASPYYRRQGYNEQFF
TGTGCCAGCCCTTACTACCGTCGACAGGGCTACAATGAGCAGTTCTTC
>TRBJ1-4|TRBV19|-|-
CASISLLDEKLFF
TGTGCCAGTATATCCCTCCTCGATGAAAAACTGTTTTTT
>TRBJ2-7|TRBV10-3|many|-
CAISDLGDNSYEQYF
TGTGCCATCAGTGACTTGGGGGACAACTCCTACGAGCAGTACTTC
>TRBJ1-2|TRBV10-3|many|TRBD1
CAISETGQALGSRGYTF
TGTGCCATCAGTGAGACTGGACAGGCCCTAGGTAGTAGGGGCTACACCTTC
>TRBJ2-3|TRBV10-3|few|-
CAISGVGVTDTQYF
TGTGCCATCAGTGGGGTCGGGGTCACAGATACGCAGTATTTT
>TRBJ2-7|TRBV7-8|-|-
CASSLAKREQYF
TGTGCCAGCAGCTTAGCAAAGCGCGAGCAGTACTTC
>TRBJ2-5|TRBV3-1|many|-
CASSPDLETQYF
TGTGCCAGCAGCCCAGACTTGGAGACCCAGTACTTC
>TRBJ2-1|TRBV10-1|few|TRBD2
CASKPGLAGDNEQFF
TGCGCCAGCAAACCGGGACTAGCGGGAGACAATGAGCAGTTCTTC
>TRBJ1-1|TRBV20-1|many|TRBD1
CSAGPGQGYENTEAFF
TGCAGTGCTGGACCGGGACAGGGATATGAAAACACTGAAGCTTTCTTT
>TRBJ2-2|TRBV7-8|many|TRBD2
CASSLAQGGHGELFF
TGTGCCAGCAGCTTAGCGCAGGGAGGGCACGGGGAGCTGTTTTTT
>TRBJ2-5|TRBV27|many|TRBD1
CASSFGRDRDETQYF
TGTGCCAGCAGTTTTGGCCGGGACAGGGACGAGACCCAGTACTTC
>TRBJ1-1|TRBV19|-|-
CASSPGPSDTEAFF
TGTGCCAGTAGTCCCGGGCCCTCGGACACTGAAGCTTTCTTT
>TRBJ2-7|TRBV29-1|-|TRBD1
CSVSDRDRSSYEQYF
TGCAGCGTTTCTGACCGGGACAGGTCCTCCTACGAGCAGTACTTC
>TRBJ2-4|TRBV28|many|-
CASNGPARVSIQYF
TGTGCCAGCAACGGGCCGGCTCGGGTGTCCATTCAGTACTTC
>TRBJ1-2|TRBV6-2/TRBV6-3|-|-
CASSSGTLKNYGYTF
TGTGCCAGCAGTTCCGGGACACTCAAGAACTATGGCTACACCTTC
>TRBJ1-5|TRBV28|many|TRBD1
CASRGGAGGNQPQHF
TGTGCCAGCAGGGGCGGGGCAGGGGGAAATCAGCCCCAGCATTTT
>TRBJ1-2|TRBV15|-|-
CATSREPGTAGYTF
TGTGCCACCAGCAGAGAACCGGGAACGGCGGGCTACACCTTC